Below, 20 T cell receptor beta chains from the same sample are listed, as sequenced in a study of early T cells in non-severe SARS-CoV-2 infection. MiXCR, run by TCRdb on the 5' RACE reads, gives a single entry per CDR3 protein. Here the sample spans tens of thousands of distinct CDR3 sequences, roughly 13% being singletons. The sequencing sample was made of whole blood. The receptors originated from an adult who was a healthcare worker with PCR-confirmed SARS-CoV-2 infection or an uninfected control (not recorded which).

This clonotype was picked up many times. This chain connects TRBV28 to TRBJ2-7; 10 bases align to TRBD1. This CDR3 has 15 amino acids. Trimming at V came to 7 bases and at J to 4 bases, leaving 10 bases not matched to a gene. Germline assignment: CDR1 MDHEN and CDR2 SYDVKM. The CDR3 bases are TGTGCCAGCAATCTCCTGGGACAGGGGAGGTACGAGCAGTACTTC. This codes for CASNLLGQGRYEQYF.

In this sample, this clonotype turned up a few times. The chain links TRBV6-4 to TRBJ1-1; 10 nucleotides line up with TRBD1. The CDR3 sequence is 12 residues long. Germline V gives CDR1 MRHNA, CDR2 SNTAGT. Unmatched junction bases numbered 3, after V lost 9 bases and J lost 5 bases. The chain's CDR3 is CARDRGVTEAFF. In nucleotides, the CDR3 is TGTGCCAGGGACAGGGGGGTTACTGAAGCTTTCTTT.

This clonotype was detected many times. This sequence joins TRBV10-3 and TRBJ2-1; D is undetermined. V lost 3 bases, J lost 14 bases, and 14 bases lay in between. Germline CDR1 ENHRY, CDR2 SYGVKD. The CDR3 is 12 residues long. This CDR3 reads CAISENLDGEFF. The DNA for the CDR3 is TGTGCCATCAGTGAAAATTTGGATGGCGAGTTCTTC.

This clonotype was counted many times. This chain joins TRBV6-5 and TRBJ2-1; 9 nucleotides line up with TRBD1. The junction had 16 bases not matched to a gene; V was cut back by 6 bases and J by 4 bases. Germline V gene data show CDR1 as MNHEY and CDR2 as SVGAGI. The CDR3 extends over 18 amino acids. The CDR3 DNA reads TGTGCCAGCAGACCGATAGACCCTCGGGACAGGGTTTACAATGAGCAGTTCTTC. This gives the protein CASRPIDPRDRVYNEQFF.

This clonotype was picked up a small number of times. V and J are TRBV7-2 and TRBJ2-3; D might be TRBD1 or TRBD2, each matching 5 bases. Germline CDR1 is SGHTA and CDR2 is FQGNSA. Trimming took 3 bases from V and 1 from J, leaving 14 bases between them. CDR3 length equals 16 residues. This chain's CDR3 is CASSLGPSDGTDTQYF. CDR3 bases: TGTGCCAGCAGCTTGGGACCCTCCGACGGCACAGATACGCAGTATTTT.

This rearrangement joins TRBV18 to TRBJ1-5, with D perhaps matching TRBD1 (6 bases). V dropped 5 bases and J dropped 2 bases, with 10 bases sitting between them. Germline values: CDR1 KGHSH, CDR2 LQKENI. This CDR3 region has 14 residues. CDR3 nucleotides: TGTGCCAGCTCAGGGGGCCGAGGCAATCAGCCCCAGCATTTT. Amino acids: CASSGGRGNQPQHF.

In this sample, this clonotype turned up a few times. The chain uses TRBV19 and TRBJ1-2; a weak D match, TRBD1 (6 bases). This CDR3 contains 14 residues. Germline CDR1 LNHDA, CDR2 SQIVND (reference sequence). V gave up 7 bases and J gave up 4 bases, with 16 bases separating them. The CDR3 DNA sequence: TGTGCCAGTAATCCCTCTGCAGGGGTCTATGGCTACACCTTC. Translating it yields CASNPSAGVYGYTF.

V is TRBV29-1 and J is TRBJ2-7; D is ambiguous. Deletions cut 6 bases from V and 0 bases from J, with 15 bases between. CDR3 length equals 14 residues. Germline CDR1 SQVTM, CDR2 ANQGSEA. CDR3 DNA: TGCAGCGTCGGTAGGACGGATAGCTCCTACGAGCAGTACTTC. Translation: CSVGRTDSSYEQYF.

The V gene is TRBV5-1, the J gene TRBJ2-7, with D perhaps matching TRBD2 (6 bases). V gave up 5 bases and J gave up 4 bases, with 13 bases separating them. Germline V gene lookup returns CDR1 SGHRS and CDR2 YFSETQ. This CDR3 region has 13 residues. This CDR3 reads CASRDGRMYEQYF. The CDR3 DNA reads TGCGCCAGCAGGGACGGGAGAATGTACGAGCAGTACTTC.

In nucleotides, the CDR3 is TGTGCCAGCAGCTACAGGGTTAATTCACCCCTCCACTTT. Amino acid sequence: CASSYRVNSPLHF. The rearrangement joins TRBV7-2 to TRBJ1-6, with D perhaps matching TRBD1 (6 bases). There are 13 residues in the CDR3. Looked up from germline, CDR1 is SGHTA and CDR2 is FQGNSA. The ends were cut back, 4 bases at V and 6 bases at J, with 7 bases in the middle.

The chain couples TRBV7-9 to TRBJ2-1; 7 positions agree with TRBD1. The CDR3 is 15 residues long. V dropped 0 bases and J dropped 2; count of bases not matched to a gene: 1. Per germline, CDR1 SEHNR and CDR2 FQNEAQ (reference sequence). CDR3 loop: CASSLAGQAYNEQFF. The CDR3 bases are TGTGCCAGCAGCTTAGCCGGACAGGCCTACAATGAGCAGTTCTTC.

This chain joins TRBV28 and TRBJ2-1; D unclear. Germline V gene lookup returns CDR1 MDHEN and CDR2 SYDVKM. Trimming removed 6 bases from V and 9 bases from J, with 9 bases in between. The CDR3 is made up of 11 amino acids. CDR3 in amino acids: CASRLRGEQFF. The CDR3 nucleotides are TGTGCCAGCAGGTTAAGAGGTGAGCAGTTCTTC. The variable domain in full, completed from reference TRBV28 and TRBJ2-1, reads DVKVTQSSRYLVKRTGEKVFLECVQDMDHENMFWYRQDPGLGLRLIYFSYDVKMKEKGDIPEGYSVSREKKERFSLILESASTNQTSMYLCASRLRGEQFFGPGTRLTVL.

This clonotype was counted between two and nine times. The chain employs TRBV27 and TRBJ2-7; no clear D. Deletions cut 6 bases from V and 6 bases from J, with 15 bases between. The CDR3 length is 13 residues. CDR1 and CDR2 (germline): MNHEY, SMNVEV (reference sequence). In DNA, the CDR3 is TGTGCCAGCAGCCCCGGTTGGGCTCCCGAGCAGTACTTC. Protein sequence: CASSPGWAPEQYF.

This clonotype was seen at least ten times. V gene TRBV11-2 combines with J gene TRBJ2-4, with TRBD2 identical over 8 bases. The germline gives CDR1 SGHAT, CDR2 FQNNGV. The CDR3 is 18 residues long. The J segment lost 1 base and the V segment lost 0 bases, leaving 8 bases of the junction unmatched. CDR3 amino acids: CASSLDLGAGVAKNIQYF. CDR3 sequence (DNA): TGTGCCAGCAGCTTAGATCTAGGAGCGGGAGTGGCCAAAAACATTCAGTACTTC.

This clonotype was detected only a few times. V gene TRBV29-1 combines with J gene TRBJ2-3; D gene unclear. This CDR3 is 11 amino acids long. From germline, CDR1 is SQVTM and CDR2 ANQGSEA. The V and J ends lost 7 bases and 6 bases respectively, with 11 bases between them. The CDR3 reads CSALETDTQYF. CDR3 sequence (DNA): TGCAGCGCGTTAGAAACCGATACGCAGTATTTT.

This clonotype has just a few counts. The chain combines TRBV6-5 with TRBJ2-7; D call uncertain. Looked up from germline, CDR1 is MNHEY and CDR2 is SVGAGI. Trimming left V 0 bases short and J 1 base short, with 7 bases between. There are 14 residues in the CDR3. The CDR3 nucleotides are TGTGCCAGCAGTTACTCCCGCCAATCCTACGAGCAGTACTTC. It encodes CASSYSRQSYEQYF.

This chain's CDR3 is CSAPKRDLETQYF. DNA for the CDR3: TGCAGTGCTCCGAAGCGGGACCTAGAGACCCAGTACTTC. The chain recombines TRBV20-1 with TRBJ2-5, with 7 bases identical to TRBD2. CDR1 is DFQATT and CDR2 is SNEGSKA in the germline V gene (reference sequence). The junction had 7 bases not matched to a gene; V was cut back by 5 bases and J by 4 bases. This CDR3 region has 13 residues.

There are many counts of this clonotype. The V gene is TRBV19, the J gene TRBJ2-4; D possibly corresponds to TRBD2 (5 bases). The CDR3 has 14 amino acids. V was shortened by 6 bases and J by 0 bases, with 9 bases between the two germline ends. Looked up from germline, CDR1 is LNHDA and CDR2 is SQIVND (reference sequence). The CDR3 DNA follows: TGTGCCAGTAGAGAGGGTCCAGCCAAAAACATTCAGTACTTC. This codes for CASREGPAKNIQYF. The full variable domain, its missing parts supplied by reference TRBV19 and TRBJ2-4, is DGGITQSPKYLFRKEGQNVTLSCEQNLNHDAMYWYRQDPGQGLRLIYYSQIVNDFQKGDIAEGYSVSREKKESFPLTVTSAQKNPTAFYLCASREGPAKNIQYFGAGTRLSVL.

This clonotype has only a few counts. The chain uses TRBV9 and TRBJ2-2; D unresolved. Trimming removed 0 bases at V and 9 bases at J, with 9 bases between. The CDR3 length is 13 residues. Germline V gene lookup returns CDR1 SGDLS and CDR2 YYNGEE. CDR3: CASSVEGSRELFF. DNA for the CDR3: TGTGCCAGCAGCGTAGAGGGTTCGAGGGAGCTGTTTTTT. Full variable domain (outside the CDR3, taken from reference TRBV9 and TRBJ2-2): DSGVTQTPKHLITATGQRVTLRCSPRSGDLSVYWYQQSLDQGLQFLIQYYNGEERAKGNILERFSAQQFPDLHSELNLSSLELGDSALYFCASSVEGSRELFFGEGSRLTVL.

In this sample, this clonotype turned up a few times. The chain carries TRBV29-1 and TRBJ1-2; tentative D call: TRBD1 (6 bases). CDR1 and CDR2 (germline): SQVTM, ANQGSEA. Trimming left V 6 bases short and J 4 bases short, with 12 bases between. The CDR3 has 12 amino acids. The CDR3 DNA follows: TGCAGCGTCCACAGGGTACCCTATGGCTACACCTTC. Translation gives CSVHRVPYGYTF.